What follows are 22 T cell receptor beta chains derived from one specimen sequenced in a study of cytomegalovirus exposure and HLA in healthy donors. Both 60 Vbeta primers and 13 Jbeta primers went into the PCR. Clones were read by immunoSEQ multiplex PCR, and TCRdb kept only the in-frame ones, dropping some. The sample has 130,000 to 150,000 clones; 70% to 85% are singletons. Input material: PBMCs. All receptors come from a woman aged 55-69 years in good health and CMV-seropositive.

This clone was counted only a few times. This chain connects TRBV19 to TRBJ2-4; weak D call: TRBD2 (5 bases). V was shortened by 2 bases and J by 5 bases, with 10 bases between the two germline ends. This CDR3 is 14 amino acids long. Per the germline V gene, CDR1 is LNHDA and CDR2 is SQIVND (reference sequence). The CDR3 DNA reads TGTGCCAGTAGTATAACCGCAGCGGAAAACATTCAGTACTTC. Translation gives CASSITAAENIQYF.

The chain employs TRBV28 and TRBJ1-1; no clear D. The CDR3 is 13 amino acids. The germline CDR1 and CDR2 sequences are MDHEN and SYDVKM. Trimming left V 5 bases short and J 0 bases short, with 7 bases between. The chain's CDR3 is CASSGRMNTEAFF. The CDR3 region has the DNA TGTGCCAGCAGTGGCCGAATGAACACTGAAGCTTTCTTT.

The CDR3 loop is CASGGQGNQPQHF. Here the CDR3 DNA reads TGTGCCAGTGGTGGCCAGGGAAATCAGCCCCAGCATTTT. The genes are TRBV7-8 and TRBJ1-5; TRBD1 might be the D (5 bases). Looked up from germline, CDR1 is SGHVS and CDR2 is FQNEAQ. This CDR3 spans 13 amino acids. V lost 9 bases to trimming and J lost 4 bases, with 13 bases between them.

This clone occurred once. The V call is TRBV6-6, the J call TRBJ2-5, with TRBD2 identical over 11 bases. Germline assignment: CDR1 MNHNY and CDR2 SVGAGI (reference sequence). The CDR3 extends over 14 amino acids. Germline trimming cut 6 bases from V and 3 bases from J; bases unmatched to any gene: 3. The CDR3 DNA follows: TGTGCCAGCAGGCAACTAGCGGGAGAAGAGACCCAGTACTTC. This translates into CASRQLAGEETQYF.

To note about this clone: Other DNA sequences in this specimen translate into the identical CDR3. The V gene is TRBV7-2, the J gene TRBJ2-5, with 10 bases identical to TRBD2. Germline lookup yields CDR1 SGHTA and CDR2 FQGNSA. This CDR3 has 14 residues. Germline trimming cut 8 bases from V and 5 bases from J; bases unmatched to any gene: 8. The CDR3, as DNA: TGTGCCAGCTCAAGTAGCGGGAGGTGGGAGACCCAGTACTTC. Amino acids: CASSSSGRWETQYF.

The V call is TRBV7-6, the J call TRBJ2-7; weak D call: TRBD2 (6 bases). CDR3 length: 16 amino acids. V was clipped by 1 base and J by 2 bases, with 15 bases between them. Germline loops: CDR1 SGHVS, CDR2 FNYEAQ. The CDR3 region is CASSLGTGLETYEQYF. In nucleotides, the CDR3 is TGTGCCAGCAGCTTAGGAACGGGACTGGAAACCTACGAGCAGTACTTC. The variable domain in full, with the rest retrieved from reference TRBV7-6 and TRBJ2-7, is GAGVSQSPRYKVTKRGQDVALRCDPISGHVSLYWYRQALGQGPEFLTYFNYEAQQDKSGLPNDRFSAERPEGSISTLTIQRTEQRDSAMYRCASSLGTGLETYEQYFGPGTRLTVT.

The chain joins TRBV2 to TRBJ1-4; 11 nucleotides align to TRBD1. V shed 6 bases and J 8 bases; nucleotides not matched to a gene: 8. Germline-derived CDR1 and CDR2 are SNHLY and FYNNEI. The CDR3 is made up of 15 amino acids. CDR3: CASRGTGGGYEKLFF. CDR3 sequence (DNA): TGTGCCAGCAGGGGGACAGGGGGAGGATACGAAAAACTGTTTTTT.

This chain connects TRBV6-1 to TRBJ1-2; the match to TRBD1 covers 8 bases. The CDR3 has 13 amino acids. Germline assignment: CDR1 MNHNS and CDR2 SASEGT. The ends lost 5 bases at V and 3 bases at J; junction bases unmatched: 2. The CDR3 coding sequence is TGTGCCAGCAGTCACAGGGGGTACTATGGCTACACCTTC. Translated, it gives CASSHRGYYGYTF.

The genes are TRBV28 and TRBJ2-7, with 9 bases lining up with TRBD1. Germline V gene sequence: CDR1 MDHEN, CDR2 SYDVKM. The CDR3 has 14 amino acids. V shed 6 bases and J 5 bases; nucleotides not matched to a gene: 8. CDR3 residues: CASRPGTGFHEQYF. DNA of the CDR3: TGTGCCAGCAGGCCCGGGACAGGGTTCCACGAGCAGTACTTC.

The DNA of the CDR3 is TGTGCCAGCAGCCCCGCCCCGGGTTACGGCTATGGCTACACCTTC. As protein: CASSPAPGYGYGYTF. This chain uses TRBV28 with TRBJ1-2; no clear D gene. The CDR3 runs to 15 residues. Germline loops: CDR1 MDHEN, CDR2 SYDVKM. Trimming removed 6 bases from V and 4 bases from J, with 18 bases in between.

This chain joins TRBV7-2 and TRBJ1-1, with a possible D match to TRBD1 (6 bases). CDR1 SGHTA and CDR2 FQGNSA come from the germline V gene. The CDR3 length is 13 residues. Trimming stripped 5 bases from V and 9 bases from J, with 16 bases between. The CDR3 reads CASSGGPKLQAFF. The CDR3 region has the DNA TGTGCCAGCAGCGGGGGCCCGAAACTCCAAGCTTTCTTT.

The chain is built from TRBV28 and TRBJ2-7; 7 positions match TRBD2. CDR1 is MDHEN and CDR2 is SYDVKM in the germline V gene. The CDR3 extends over 15 amino acids. Unmatched junction bases numbered 10, after V lost 6 bases and J lost 2 bases. The CDR3 loop reads CASSRGERVAYEQYF. Here the CDR3 DNA reads TGTGCCAGCAGCCGGGGGGAGAGGGTGGCCTACGAGCAGTACTTC.

The rearrangement uses TRBV5-1 and TRBJ2-1, with 11 nucleotides matching TRBD2. The J segment lost 7 bases and the V segment lost 4 bases, leaving 10 bases of the junction unmatched. This CDR3 has 16 residues. Germline assignment: CDR1 SGHRS and CDR2 YFSETQ. The CDR3 DNA is TGCGCCAGCAGCCTATTAGCGGGAGGGAGCGGGAATGAGCAGTTCTTC. Its protein product is CASSLLAGGSGNEQFF.

The CDR3 bases are TGTGCCAGCAGTCCGGGACTAGCCCATGAGCAGTTCTTC. Residues: CASSPGLAHEQFF. V usage is TRBV25-1 and J usage is TRBJ2-1; 9 bases align to TRBD2. Germline CDR1 reads MGHDK; CDR2 reads SYGVNS. V lost 5 bases and J lost 8; bases outside the gene matches: 4. The CDR3 covers 13 residues.

V gene TRBV30 combines with J gene TRBJ2-7; 11 bases agree with TRBD2. The CDR3 covers 15 residues. Losses at the gene ends were 3 bases for V and 7 bases for J; bases not matched to a gene: 11. Germline V gene sequence: CDR1 GTSNPN, CDR2 SVGIG (reference sequence). The CDR3 DNA reads as TGTGCCTGGAGCGCAGTTAGCGGGAGGGCGGGAGAGCAGTACTTC. Protein: CAWSAVSGRAGEQYF.

Only a few counts were recorded for this clone. The chain is built from TRBV7-9 and TRBJ2-5; 14 bases fit TRBD2. This CDR3 region has 16 residues. The junction had 4 bases not matched to a gene; V was cut back by 5 bases and J by 2 bases. Germline V gene lookup returns CDR1 SEHNR and CDR2 FQNEAQ (reference sequence). The CDR3 nucleotides are TGTGCCAGCAGCACGACTAGCGGGAGGGGACAAGAGACCCAGTACTTC. It codes for CASSTTSGRGQETQYF.

V usage is TRBV7-9 and J usage is TRBJ2-5; D is uncertain. Trimming pared 5 bases from V and 4 bases from J, leaving 17 bases between. Germline CDR1 and CDR2: SEHNR and FQNEAQ (reference sequence). The CDR3 has 15 residues. In DNA form, the CDR3 reads TGTGCCAGCAGCAAGGAACTTGGGCTGTCAGAGACCCAGTACTTC. It yields the protein CASSKELGLSETQYF.

CDR3 nucleotides: TGTGCCAGCAGCTTGGGGACTAGCGGGATGGAGACCCAGTACTTC. Its protein product is CASSLGTSGMETQYF. The chain uses TRBV5-4 and TRBJ2-5, with 12 bases that match TRBD2. Looked up from germline, CDR1 is SGHNT and CDR2 is YYREEE (reference sequence). This CDR3 has 15 residues. V trimming: 0 bases; J trimming: 5 bases; junction bases outside the gene matches: 2.

This chain links TRBV7-2 with TRBJ2-3; no firm D call. The CDR3 length is 15 residues. V was pared by 1 base and J by 2 bases, with 10 bases between. Germline CDR1 reads SGHTA; CDR2 reads FQGNSA. The DNA for the CDR3 is TGTGCCAGCAGCTTAGACCGAACCTACACAGATACGCAGTATTTT. This codes for CASSLDRTYTDTQYF.

V usage is TRBV7-8 and J usage is TRBJ2-5; 8 bases are a match to TRBD1. This CDR3 is built from 14 residues. With V trimmed by 3 bases and J by 2 bases, 2 bases remained unmatched. Germline V gene data show CDR1 as SGHVS and CDR2 as FQNEAQ. The CDR3 DNA reads as TGTGCCAGCAGCTTGAGGACAGGGCAAGAGACCCAGTACTTC. It is translated as CASSLRTGQETQYF.

J is TRBJ2-3 and V is TRBV29-1; TRBD2 is a possible D gene (6 bases). The germline gives CDR1 SQVTM, CDR2 ANQGSEA. This CDR3 region has 13 residues. V shed 6 bases and J shed 3 bases, with 13 bases lying between them. This chain's CDR3 is CSVIGLATDTQYF. In DNA, the CDR3 is TGCAGCGTCATTGGGCTAGCGACAGATACGCAGTATTTT.

For the CDR3, the DNA is TGCAGCGTTGCGTTGGCACAAGGCACAGATACGCAGTATTTT. It yields the protein CSVALAQGTDTQYF. The rearrangement uses TRBV29-1 and TRBJ2-3; D unclear. Trimming left V 4 bases short and J 1 base short, with 12 bases between. Looked up from germline, CDR1 is SQVTM and CDR2 is ANQGSEA. The length of the CDR3 is 14 residues.